One and the same sample provided the 15 T cell receptor beta chains below, sequenced in a study of T-cell memory formation after mild COVID-19. TCRdb ran MiXCR on the 5' RACE reads and lists one entry per CDR3 protein. The data show 50,000 to 75,000 distinct CDR3 sequences, about 9.4% seen once. The sample consisted of PBMCs or a T cell subset sorted from them (not recorded which). The origin of the receptors is a young man who had mild COVID-19 (a few samples of this study predate the infection). Cell type and time point are not known.

This clonotype was recorded a few times. The genes are TRBV30 and TRBJ2-3, with a possible D match to TRBD1 (5 bases). This CDR3 is built from 11 residues. Germline V gene sequence: CDR1 GTSNPN, CDR2 SVGIG (reference sequence). V lost 5 bases and J 6 bases, leaving 9 bases between the germline ends. As DNA, the CDR3 is TGTGCCTGGGAATGGGGCGATACGCAGTATTTT. Its protein is CAWEWGDTQYF.

The V call is TRBV12-3 or TRBV12-4, the J call TRBJ2-3, with D possibly matching TRBD1 (5 bases). The CDR3 is 15 residues long. V was shortened by 10 bases and J by 2 bases, with 19 bases between the two germline ends. The CDR3 reads CATTPRTTDTDTQYF. The CDR3 DNA reads TGTGCCACCACGCCAAGGACAACAGACACAGATACGCAGTATTTT.

This clonotype was counted between two and nine times. This rearrangement joins TRBV7-2 to TRBJ1-1; possible D gene TRBD1, 6 bases. The CDR3 is made up of 13 amino acids. Deletions cut 10 bases from V and 5 bases from J, with 17 bases between. Looked up from germline, CDR1 is SGHTA and CDR2 is FQGNSA. This CDR3 reads CAISRGALTEAFF. The DNA of the CDR3 is TGTGCCATTAGTAGGGGGGCACTTACTGAAGCTTTCTTT. Variable domain in full (rest from reference TRBV7-2 and TRBJ1-1): GAGVSQSPSNKVTEKGKDVELRCDPISGHTALYWYRQSLGQGLEFLIYFQGNSAPDKSGLPSDRFSAERTGGSVSTLTIQRTQQEDSAVYLCAISRGALTEAFFGQGTRLTVV.

V is TRBV4-1 and J is TRBJ1-5; unclear D gene. Germline lookup yields CDR1 MGHRA and CDR2 YSYEKL. The ends were cut back, 3 bases at V and 2 bases at J, with 11 bases in the middle. The CDR3 has 15 amino acids. The CDR3 DNA sequence: TGCGCCAGCAGCCATTATCAGGAACGCAATCAGCCCCAGCATTTT. This translates into CASSHYQERNQPQHF.

This sequence joins TRBV7-9 and TRBJ2-1; perhaps TRBD2 as D (7 bases). The CDR3 is 16 residues long. V lost 1 base to trimming and J lost 8 bases, with 18 bases between them. Germline lookup yields CDR1 SEHNR and CDR2 FQNEAQ (reference sequence). The CDR3 loop reads CASSLGAGAEGDEQFF. The CDR3 DNA reads as TGTGCCAGCAGCTTAGGTGCGGGGGCAGAGGGGGATGAGCAGTTCTTC. The full variable domain, its missing parts supplied by reference TRBV7-9 and TRBJ2-1, is DTGVSQNPRHKITKRGQNVTFRCDPISEHNRLYWYRQTLGQGPEFLTYFQNEAQLEKSRLLSDRFSAERPKGSFSTLEIQRTEQGDSAMYLCASSLGAGAEGDEQFFGPGTRLTVL.

This clonotype has a handful of counts. The chain recombines TRBV28 with TRBJ1-6, with 11 bases that match TRBD1. Germline CDR1 is MDHEN and CDR2 is SYDVKM. The V and J ends lost 7 bases and 9 bases, in that order; junction bases with no gene match: 8. The CDR3 sequence is 15 residues long. CDR3 in DNA: TGTGCCAGCACGGACAGGGGGCTATTCAGTTCACCCCTCCACTTT. Residues: CASTDRGLFSSPLHF. The whole variable domain, filled in from reference TRBV28 and TRBJ1-6, reads DVKVTQSSRYLVKRTGEKVFLECVQDMDHENMFWYRQDPGLGLRLIYFSYDVKMKEKGDIPEGYSVSREKKERFSLILESASTNQTSMYLCASTDRGLFSSPLHFGNGTRLTVT.

The genes are TRBV9 and TRBJ2-3; D is unresolved. Looked up from germline, CDR1 is SGDLS and CDR2 is YYNGEE. This CDR3 spans 13 amino acids. V lost 7 bases and J 2 bases, leaving 11 bases between the germline ends. CDR3: CASSAPNTDTQYF. The CDR3 DNA is TGTGCCAGCTCGGCCCCCAACACAGATACGCAGTATTTT.

This clonotype showed up many times. The chain joins TRBV7-9 to TRBJ2-5; D ambiguous. There are 14 residues in the CDR3. Germline loops: CDR1 SEHNR, CDR2 FQNEAQ (reference sequence). V was clipped by 3 bases and J by 0 bases, with 8 bases between them. The chain's CDR3 is CASSFKTYQETQYF. CDR3 in DNA: TGTGCCAGCAGCTTCAAGACTTACCAAGAGACCCAGTACTTC. Drawing the rest from reference TRBV7-9 and TRBJ2-5, the complete variable domain is DTGVSQNPRHKITKRGQNVTFRCDPISEHNRLYWYRQTLGQGPEFLTYFQNEAQLEKSRLLSDRFSAERPKGSFSTLEIQRTEQGDSAMYLCASSFKTYQETQYFGPGTRLLVL.

The table lists this clonotype with many counts. This chain uses TRBV5-1 with TRBJ2-5, with a tentative D call TRBD2 (6 bases). The CDR3 totals 15 residues. Trimming took 1 base from V and 3 from J, leaving 13 bases between them. From germline, CDR1 is SGHRS and CDR2 YFSETQ. The CDR3: CASSLQPSGEETQYF. The CDR3 nucleotides read TGCGCCAGCAGCTTGCAGCCTTCGGGGGAAGAGACCCAGTACTTC.

This chain joins TRBV20-1 and TRBJ2-3; 7 bases are shared with TRBD2. The CDR3 length is 16 residues. Trimming removed 0 bases from V and 4 bases from J; junction bases left unmatched: 10. Germline CDR1 is DFQATT and CDR2 is SNEGSKA (reference sequence). In nucleotides, the CDR3 is TGCAGTGCTAGAGATCTGGCACTAGCGAGAGCAGATACGCAGTATTTT. This encodes CSARDLALARADTQYF.

The sample holds a few counts of this clonotype. The chain has TRBV18 and TRBJ2-1, with D possibly TRBD2 on 5 matching bases. Between the trimmed V and J ends, which lost 0 bases and 2 bases, there was a span of 11 bases. The CDR3 covers 16 residues. The germline gives CDR1 KGHSH, CDR2 LQKENI. CDR3 DNA sequence: TGTGCCAGCTCACCACCCGGGGTAACTACCTACAATGAGCAGTTCTTC. It is translated as CASSPPGVTTYNEQFF.

The rearrangement uses TRBV20-1 and TRBJ1-4; D possibly corresponds to TRBD1 (6 bases). This CDR3 comprises 14 residues. Looked up from germline, CDR1 is DFQATT and CDR2 is SNEGSKA (reference sequence). With 4 bases removed from V and 2 bases from J, the gap between germline ends came to 11 bases. This CDR3 reads CSATNRVTNEKLFF. The DNA of the CDR3 is TGCAGTGCTACCAACAGGGTCACTAATGAAAAACTGTTTTTT.

Only a few counts were recorded for this clonotype. The chain is built from TRBV20-1 and TRBJ2-2, with 12 bases fitting TRBD2. The CDR3 contains 16 residues. From germline, CDR1 is DFQATT and CDR2 SNEGSKA (reference sequence). V dropped 4 bases and J dropped 4; count of bases not matched to a gene: 7. The CDR3 coding sequence is TGCAGTGCTAAAACTAGCGGGGGGTTCTTCACCGGGGAGCTGTTTTTT. It codes for CSAKTSGGFFTGELFF.

This clonotype was seen more than once but under ten times. This rearrangement joins TRBV5-1 to TRBJ2-3, with TRBD2 identical over 9 bases. Germline V CDR1 and CDR2: SGHRS, YFSETQ. This CDR3 is 16 amino acids long. The J segment lost 7 bases and the V segment lost 4 bases, leaving 13 bases of the junction unmatched. The CDR3 DNA reads as TGCGCCAGCAGCACAGGGACTAGCAGTACACAATATACGCAGTATTTT. Protein product: CASSTGTSSTQYTQYF.

This clonotype was counted a few times. This chain uses TRBV29-1 with TRBJ1-1; TRBD1 might be the D (6 bases). The CDR3 covers 14 residues. Germline values: CDR1 SQVTM, CDR2 ANQGSEA. V lost 5 bases to trimming and J lost 0 bases, with 13 bases between them. CDR3: CSVIRGGVNTEAFF. CDR3 nucleotides: TGCAGCGTTATCAGGGGCGGGGTGAACACTGAAGCTTTCTTT.